Below, 8 T cell receptor beta chains from the same sample are listed, as sequenced in a study of CD8+CD57+ T cells in acquired aplastic anemia (dated by TCRdb to 2016 to 2019). Instrument used: Illumina HiSeq 2000. Genomic DNA served as template for TCR beta VDJ combination and CDR3 sequence profiling. Starting from the raw public reads, TCRdb applied fastp trimming at Q25, assembled clones with MiXCR and retained in-frame beta chains. Entries are consolidated by CDR3 protein sequence, retaining the most common genes and DNA. The sample table holds roughly 170,000 distinct CDR3 sequences, of which 48% were seen once. 10% to 15% of the sample belongs to the ten largest clones. The patients picked for sequencing were ones in whom flow cytometry had shown an expansion of CD8+CD57+ cells. The sample comprised sorted CD4+, CD8+, or CD8+CD57+ T cells (not recorded which) from PBMCs. Receptor source: a human donor with aplastic anemia.

The chain joins TRBV10-3 to TRBJ2-1, with 14 bases that match TRBD2. Trimming took 4 bases from V and 5 from J; bases not matched to a gene: 4. CDR1 ENHRY and CDR2 SYGVKD come from the germline V gene. The CDR3 extends over 16 amino acids. Written as DNA, the CDR3 is TGTGCCATCAGTGTTGGACTAGCGGGAGGTGACAATGAGCAGTTCTTC. Residues: CAISVGLAGGDNEQFF.

This clonotype was seen only once. The chain uses TRBV19 and TRBJ2-5; D uncertain. This CDR3 comprises 15 residues. V lost 4 bases and J 1 base, leaving 13 bases between the germline ends. Germline V gives CDR1 LNHDA, CDR2 SQIVND (reference sequence). This chain's CDR3 is CASSSLGLLQETQYF. The DNA for the CDR3 is TGTGCCAGTAGTAGTTTAGGGCTGCTCCAAGAGACCCAGTACTTC.

This clonotype appeared many times. The V gene is TRBV6-5, the J gene TRBJ2-5; TRBD2 agrees at 12 bases. The CDR3 spans 14 residues. V was pared by 6 bases and J by 5 bases, with 4 bases of the junction left unmatched. The germline CDR1 and CDR2 sequences are MNHEY and SVGAGI. CDR3 protein: CASRSSGGAETQYF. The CDR3 DNA sequence: TGTGCCAGCAGATCTAGCGGGGGGGCTGAGACCCAGTACTTC.

The gene calls are TRBV20-1 and TRBJ2-6; D may be TRBD1 (5 bases). The CDR3 loop spans 16 amino acids. Germline values: CDR1 DFQATT, CDR2 SNEGSKA (reference sequence). V was trimmed by 0 bases and J by 0 bases, leaving 9 bases between them. The CDR3, as DNA: TGCAGTGCTAGAGAGCTCAGGGACTCTGGGGCCAACGTCCTGACTTTC. This codes for CSARELRDSGANVLTF.

This clonotype was found once. The chain uses TRBV7-9 and TRBJ1-5; TRBD1 aligns across 9 bases. Germline CDR1 SEHNR, CDR2 FQNEAQ (reference sequence). V was pared by 5 bases and J by 4 bases, with 3 bases of the junction left unmatched. The CDR3 sequence is 14 residues long. The CDR3 DNA reads as TGTGCCAGCAGCGGGACAGGGCGAAATCAGCCCCAGCATTTT. Translated, it gives CASSGTGRNQPQHF.

This clonotype has ten or more counts. The rearrangement joins TRBV14 to TRBJ2-5; D remains ambiguous. Germline V gives CDR1 SGHDN, CDR2 FVKESK. V gave up 4 bases and J gave up 4 bases, with 7 bases separating them. This CDR3 has 12 residues. DNA of the CDR3: TGTGCCAGCAGCCGTCTGGTAGAGACCCAGTACTTC. This gives the protein CASSRLVETQYF.

The gene calls are TRBV7-3 and TRBJ1-5; maybe TRBD1 (6 bases). The CDR3 has 12 residues. With 5 bases removed from V and 13 bases from J, the gap between germline ends came to 15 bases. Germline V gene data show CDR1 as SGHTA and CDR2 as FQGTGA. In DNA, the CDR3 is TGTGCCAGCAGCGTAGAGGGGGGACGGCAGCATTTT. Residues: CASSVEGGRQHF.

The J gene is TRBJ1-5, the V gene TRBV28, with unresolved D. V was clipped by 5 bases and J by 6 bases, with 11 bases between them. In germline, CDR1 is MDHEN, CDR2 SYDVKM. The CDR3 is made up of 13 amino acids. The CDR3 here is CASSRVGRQPQHF. For the CDR3, the DNA is TGTGCCAGCAGTCGAGTCGGGCGTCAGCCCCAGCATTTT.